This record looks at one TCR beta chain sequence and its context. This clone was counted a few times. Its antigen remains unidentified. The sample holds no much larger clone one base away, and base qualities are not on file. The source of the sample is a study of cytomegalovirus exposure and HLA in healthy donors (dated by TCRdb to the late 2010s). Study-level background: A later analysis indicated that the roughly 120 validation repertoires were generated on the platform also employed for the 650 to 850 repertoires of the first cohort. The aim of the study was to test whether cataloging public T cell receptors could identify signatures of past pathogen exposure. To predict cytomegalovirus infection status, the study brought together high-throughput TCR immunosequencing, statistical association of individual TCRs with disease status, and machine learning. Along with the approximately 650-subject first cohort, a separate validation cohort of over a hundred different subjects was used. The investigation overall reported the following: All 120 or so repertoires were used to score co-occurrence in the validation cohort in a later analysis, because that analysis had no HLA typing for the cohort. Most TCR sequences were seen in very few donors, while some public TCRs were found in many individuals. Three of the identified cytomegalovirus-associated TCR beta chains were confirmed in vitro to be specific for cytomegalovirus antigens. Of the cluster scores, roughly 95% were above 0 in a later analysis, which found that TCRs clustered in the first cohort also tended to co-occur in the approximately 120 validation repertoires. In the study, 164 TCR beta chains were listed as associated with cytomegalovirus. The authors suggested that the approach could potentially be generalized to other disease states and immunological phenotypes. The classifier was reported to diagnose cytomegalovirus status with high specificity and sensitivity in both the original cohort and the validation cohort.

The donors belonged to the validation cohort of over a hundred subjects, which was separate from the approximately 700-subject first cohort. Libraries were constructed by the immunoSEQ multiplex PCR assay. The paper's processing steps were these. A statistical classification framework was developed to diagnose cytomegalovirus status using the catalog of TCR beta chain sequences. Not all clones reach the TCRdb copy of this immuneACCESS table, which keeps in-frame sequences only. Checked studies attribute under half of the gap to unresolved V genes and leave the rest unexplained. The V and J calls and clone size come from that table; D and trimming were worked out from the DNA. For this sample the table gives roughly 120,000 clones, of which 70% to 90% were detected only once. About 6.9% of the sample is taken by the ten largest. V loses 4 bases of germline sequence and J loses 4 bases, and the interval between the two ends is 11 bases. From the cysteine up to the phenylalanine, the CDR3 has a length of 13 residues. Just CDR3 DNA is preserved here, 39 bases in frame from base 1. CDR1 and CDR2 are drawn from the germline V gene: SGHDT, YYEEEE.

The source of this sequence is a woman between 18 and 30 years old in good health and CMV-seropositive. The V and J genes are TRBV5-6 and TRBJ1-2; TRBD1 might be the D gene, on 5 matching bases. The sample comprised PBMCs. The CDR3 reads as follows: CASSRGTPYGYTF. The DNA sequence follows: TGTGCCAGCAGCCGGGGGACGCCCTATGGCTACACCTTC.